This T cell receptor beta chain was documented in a study of metastatic and nonmetastatic thyroid tumors. TCRdb re-analyzed the PCR reads through MiXCR. The sample lists over 20,000 clones; roughly 24% were seen once. Thyroid surgery took place with no prior treatment in any patient. This clone appeared many times. V shed 4 bases and J shed 1 base, with 17 bases lying between them. Germline-derived CDR1 and CDR2 are SGHVS and FNYEAQ. This CDR3 has 18 residues. V is TRBV7-6 and J is TRBJ2-6; the D gene is possibly TRBD2 (5 bases). The sequence was collected from a male donor with papillary thyroid cancer or a benign thyroid nodule (not recorded which). Some clones in this sample may be carry-over from other donors' samples. The sequenced material came from blood. Here the CDR3 DNA reads TGTGCCAGCAGCTCCAGGACCTCGGGCGGGTCTGGGGCCAACGTCCTGACTTTC. It translates to CASSSRTSGGSGANVLTF.